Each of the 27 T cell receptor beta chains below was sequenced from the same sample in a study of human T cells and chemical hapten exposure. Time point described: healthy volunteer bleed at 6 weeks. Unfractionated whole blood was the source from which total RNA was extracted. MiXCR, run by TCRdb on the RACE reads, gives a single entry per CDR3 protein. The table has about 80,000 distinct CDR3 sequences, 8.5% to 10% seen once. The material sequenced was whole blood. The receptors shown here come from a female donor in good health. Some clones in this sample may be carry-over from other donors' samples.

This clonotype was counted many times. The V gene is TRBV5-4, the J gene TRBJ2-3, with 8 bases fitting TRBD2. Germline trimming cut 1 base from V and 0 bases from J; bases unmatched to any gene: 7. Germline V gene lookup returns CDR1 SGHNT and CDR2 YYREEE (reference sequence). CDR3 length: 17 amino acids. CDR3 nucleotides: TGTGCCAGCAGCTTGACTAGCGGTCCCCCTAGCACAGATACGCAGTATTTT. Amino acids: CASSLTSGPPSTDTQYF.

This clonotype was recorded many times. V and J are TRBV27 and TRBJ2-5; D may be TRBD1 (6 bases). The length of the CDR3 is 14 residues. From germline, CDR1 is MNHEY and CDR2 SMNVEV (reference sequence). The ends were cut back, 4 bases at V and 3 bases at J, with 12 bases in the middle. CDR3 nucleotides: TGTGCCAGCAGTTCTGACAGGCGAAAAGAGACCCAGTACTTC. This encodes CASSSDRRKETQYF.

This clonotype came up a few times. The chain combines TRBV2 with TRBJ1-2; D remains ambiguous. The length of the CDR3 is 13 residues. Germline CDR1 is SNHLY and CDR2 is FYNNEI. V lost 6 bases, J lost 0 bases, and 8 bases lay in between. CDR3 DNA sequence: TGTGCCAGCAGGGGAAGAGCTAACTATGGCTACACCTTC. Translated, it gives CASRGRANYGYTF.

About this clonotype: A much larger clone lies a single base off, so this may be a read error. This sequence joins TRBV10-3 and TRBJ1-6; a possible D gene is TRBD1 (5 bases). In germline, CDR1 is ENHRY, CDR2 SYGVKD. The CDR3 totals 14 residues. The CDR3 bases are TGTGTCATTAACCAGGGCTCCTATAATTCACCCCTCCACTTT. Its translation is CVINQGSYNSPLHF.

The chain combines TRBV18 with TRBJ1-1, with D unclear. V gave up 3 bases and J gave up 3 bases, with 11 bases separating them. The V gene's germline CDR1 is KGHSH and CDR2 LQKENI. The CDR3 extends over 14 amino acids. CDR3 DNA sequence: TGTGCCAGCTCACCTTCAACGCGGGACACTGAAGCTTTCTTT. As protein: CASSPSTRDTEAFF.

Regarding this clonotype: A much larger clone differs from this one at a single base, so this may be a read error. CDR3 region: CASKTGQGGNQPQRF. CDR3 nucleotide sequence: TGTGCCAGCAAGACGGGACAGGGGGGCAATCAGCCCCAGCGTTTT. The V and J genes are TRBV6-1 and TRBJ1-5, with 11 bases fitting TRBD1. The CDR3 sequence is 15 residues long. CDR1 MNHNS and CDR2 SASEGT come from the germline V gene.

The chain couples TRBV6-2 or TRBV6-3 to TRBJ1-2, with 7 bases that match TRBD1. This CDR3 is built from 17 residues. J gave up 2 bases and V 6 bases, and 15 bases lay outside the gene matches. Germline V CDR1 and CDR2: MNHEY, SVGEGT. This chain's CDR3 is CASRTGQSGALNYGYTF. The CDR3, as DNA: TGTGCCAGCAGAACGGGACAGTCGGGGGCCCTAAACTATGGCTACACCTTC.

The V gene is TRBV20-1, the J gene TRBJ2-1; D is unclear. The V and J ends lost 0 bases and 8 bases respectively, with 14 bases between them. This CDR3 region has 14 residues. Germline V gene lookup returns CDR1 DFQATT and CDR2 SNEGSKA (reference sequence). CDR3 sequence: CSARDMEEAHEQFF. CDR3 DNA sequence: TGCAGTGCTAGAGATATGGAAGAAGCTCATGAGCAGTTCTTC.

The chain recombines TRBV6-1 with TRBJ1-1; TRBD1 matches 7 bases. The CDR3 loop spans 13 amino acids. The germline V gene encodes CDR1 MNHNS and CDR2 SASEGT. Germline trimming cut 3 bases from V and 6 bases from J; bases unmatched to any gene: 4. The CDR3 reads CASSDWQGAEAFF. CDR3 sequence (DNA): TGTGCCAGCAGTGATTGGCAGGGGGCTGAAGCTTTCTTT.

The CDR3 nucleotides read TGTGCCAGCAGGGCAATCGGGACTGAAGCTTTCTTT. This gives the protein CASRAIGTEAFF. The chain carries TRBV2 and TRBJ1-1; D is ambiguous. In germline, CDR1 is SNHLY, CDR2 FYNNEI. Deletions cut 6 bases from V and 5 bases from J, with 10 bases between. The CDR3 is 12 residues long.

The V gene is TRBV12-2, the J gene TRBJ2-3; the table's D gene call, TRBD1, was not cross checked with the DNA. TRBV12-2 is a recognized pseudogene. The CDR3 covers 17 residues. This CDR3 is CASRKPGLLLNTDTQYF. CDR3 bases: TGTGCAAGTCGTAAGCCCGGACTCCTCCTTAACACAGATACGCAGTATTTT.

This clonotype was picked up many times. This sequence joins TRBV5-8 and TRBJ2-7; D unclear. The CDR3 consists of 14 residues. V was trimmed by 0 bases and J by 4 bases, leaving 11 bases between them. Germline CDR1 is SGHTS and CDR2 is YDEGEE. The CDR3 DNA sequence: TGTGCCAGCAGCTTGGCGCCAGGACCTTACGAGCAGTACTTC. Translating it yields CASSLAPGPYEQYF. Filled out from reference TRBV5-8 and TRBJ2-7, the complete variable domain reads EAGVTQSPTHLIKTRGQQATLRCSPISGHTSVYWYQQALGLGLQFLLWYDEGEERNRGNFPPRFSGRQFPNYSSELNVNALELEDSALYLCASSLAPGPYEQYFGPGTRLTVT.

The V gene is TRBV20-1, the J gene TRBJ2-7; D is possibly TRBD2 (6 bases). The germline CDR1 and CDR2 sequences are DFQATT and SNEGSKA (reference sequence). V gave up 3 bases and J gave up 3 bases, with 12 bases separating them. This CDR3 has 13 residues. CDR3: CSARSGVDYEQYF. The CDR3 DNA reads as TGCAGTGCTAGGTCGGGGGTGGACTACGAGCAGTACTTC.

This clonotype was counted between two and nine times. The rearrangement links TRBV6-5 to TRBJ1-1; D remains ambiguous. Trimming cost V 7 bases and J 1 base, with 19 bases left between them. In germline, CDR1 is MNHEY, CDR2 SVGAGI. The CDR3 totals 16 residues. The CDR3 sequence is CASTDPSDTTNTEAFF. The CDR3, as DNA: TGTGCCAGCACGGACCCCAGCGACACAACGAACACTGAAGCTTTCTTT.

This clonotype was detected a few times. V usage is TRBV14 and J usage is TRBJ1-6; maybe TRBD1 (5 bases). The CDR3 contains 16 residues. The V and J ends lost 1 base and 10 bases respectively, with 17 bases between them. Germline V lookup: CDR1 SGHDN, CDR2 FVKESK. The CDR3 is CASSQAPGHLLSPLHF. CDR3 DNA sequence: TGTGCCAGCAGCCAAGCCCCGGGGCATTTACTCTCACCCCTCCACTTT.

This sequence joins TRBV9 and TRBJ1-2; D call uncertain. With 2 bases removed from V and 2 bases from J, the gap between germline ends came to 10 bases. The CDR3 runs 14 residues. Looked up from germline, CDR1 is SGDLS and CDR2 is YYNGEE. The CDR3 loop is CASSVSTENYGYTF. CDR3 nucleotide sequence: TGTGCCAGCAGCGTCAGCACAGAAAACTATGGCTACACCTTC. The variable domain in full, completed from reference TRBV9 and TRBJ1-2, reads DSGVTQTPKHLITATGQRVTLRCSPRSGDLSVYWYQQSLDQGLQFLIQYYNGEERAKGNILERFSAQQFPDLHSELNLSSLELGDSALYFCASSVSTENYGYTFGSGTRLTVV.

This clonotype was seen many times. The CDR3 protein is CASSAGLTDTQYF. CDR3 nucleotide sequence: TGTGCCAGCAGTGCGGGGCTCACAGATACGCAGTATTTT. This sequence joins TRBV2 and TRBJ2-3, with D possibly being TRBD1 or TRBD2 (5 bases each). Germline CDR1 reads SNHLY; CDR2 reads FYNNEI. The ends were cut back, 4 bases at V and 2 bases at J, with 7 bases in the middle. CDR3 size: 13 residues.

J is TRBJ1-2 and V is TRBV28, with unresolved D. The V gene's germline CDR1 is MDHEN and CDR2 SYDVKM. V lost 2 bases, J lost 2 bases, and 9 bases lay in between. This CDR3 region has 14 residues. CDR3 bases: TGTGCCAGCAGTTTACAGGTTCCCAACTATGGCTACACCTTC. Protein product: CASSLQVPNYGYTF.

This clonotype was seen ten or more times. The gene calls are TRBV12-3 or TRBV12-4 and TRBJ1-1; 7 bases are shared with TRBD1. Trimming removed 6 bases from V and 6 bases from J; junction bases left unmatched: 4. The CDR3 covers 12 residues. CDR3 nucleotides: TGTGCCAGCAGCACAGGGGTAGCTGAAGCTTTCTTT. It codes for CASSTGVAEAFF.

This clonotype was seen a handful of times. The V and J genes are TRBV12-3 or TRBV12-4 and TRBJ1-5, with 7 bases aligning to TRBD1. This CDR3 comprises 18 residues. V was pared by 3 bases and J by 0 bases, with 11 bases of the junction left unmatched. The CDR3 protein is CASSFVAGQHYSNQPQHF. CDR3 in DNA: TGTGCCAGCAGTTTTGTAGCGGGACAGCACTATAGCAATCAGCCCCAGCATTTT.

Written as DNA, the CDR3 is TGTGCCAGCAAGCAGAACATCCAAGAGACCCAGTACTTC. Residues: CASKQNIQETQYF. This rearrangement joins TRBV2 to TRBJ2-5; D not certain. Deletions cut 7 bases from V and 1 base from J, with 10 bases between. Germline V gene lookup returns CDR1 SNHLY and CDR2 FYNNEI. The CDR3 runs to 13 residues.

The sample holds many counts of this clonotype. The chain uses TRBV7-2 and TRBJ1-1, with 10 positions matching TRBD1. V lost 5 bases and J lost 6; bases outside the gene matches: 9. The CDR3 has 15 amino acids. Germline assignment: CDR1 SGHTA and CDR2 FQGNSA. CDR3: CASSRRTGGGPEAFF. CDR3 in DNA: TGTGCCAGCAGCCGCCGGACAGGGGGGGGCCCTGAAGCTTTCTTT.

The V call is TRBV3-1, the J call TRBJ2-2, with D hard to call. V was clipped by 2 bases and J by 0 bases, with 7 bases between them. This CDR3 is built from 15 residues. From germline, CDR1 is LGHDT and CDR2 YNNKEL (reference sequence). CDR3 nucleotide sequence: TGTGCCAGCAGCCAATACAACGCGAACACCGGGGAGCTGTTTTTT. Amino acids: CASSQYNANTGELFF.

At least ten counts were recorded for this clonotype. The CDR3 DNA is TGTGCCAGCAGTTTGGGAGGAGGGCAGCTCCCCGACACTGAAGCTTTCTTT. Translating it yields CASSLGGGQLPDTEAFF. The gene calls are TRBV12-3 or TRBV12-4 and TRBJ1-1; D not resolved. The CDR3 loop spans 17 amino acids. The germline V and J ends were trimmed by 3 bases and 3 bases, with 20 bases remaining between them.

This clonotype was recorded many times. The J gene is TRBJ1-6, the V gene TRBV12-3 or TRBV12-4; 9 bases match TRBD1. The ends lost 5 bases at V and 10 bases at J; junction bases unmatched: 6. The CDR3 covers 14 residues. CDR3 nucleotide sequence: TGTGCCAGCAGTGAAGGGACAGGGACGTCACCCCTCCACTTT. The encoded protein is CASSEGTGTSPLHF.

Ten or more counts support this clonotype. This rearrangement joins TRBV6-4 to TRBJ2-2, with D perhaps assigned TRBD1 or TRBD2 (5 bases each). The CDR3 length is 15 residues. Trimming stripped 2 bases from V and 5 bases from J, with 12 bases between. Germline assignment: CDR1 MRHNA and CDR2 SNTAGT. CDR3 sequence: CASSDLSRETGELFF. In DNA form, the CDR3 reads TGTGCCAGCAGTGACCTCTCCAGGGAGACCGGGGAGCTGTTTTTT.

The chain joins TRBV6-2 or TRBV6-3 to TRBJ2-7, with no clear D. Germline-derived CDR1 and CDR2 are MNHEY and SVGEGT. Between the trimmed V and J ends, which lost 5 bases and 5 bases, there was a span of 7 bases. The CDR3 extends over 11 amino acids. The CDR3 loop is CASSDFNEQYF. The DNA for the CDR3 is TGTGCCAGCAGTGACTTCAACGAGCAGTACTTC.